One sample yielded the 29 T cell receptor beta chains listed below, sequenced in a study of monozygotic twins with inflammatory bowel disease. One entry per CDR3 protein, without DNA, is what TCRdb gives after re-calling the 5' RACE reads. Recorded for this sample: about 380,000 distinct CDR3 sequences. The sample was blood. These TCRs come from a human donor with ulcerative colitis or Crohn's disease, or a healthy co-twin of an affected twin (not recorded which).

The chain employs TRBV7-2 and TRBJ1-1. Germline V gene lookup returns CDR1 SGHTA and CDR2 FQGNSA. This CDR3 is 13 amino acids long. This CDR3 is CASSLERDTEAFF.

The rearrangement joins TRBV9 to TRBJ1-1; there is no DNA to check the TCRdb D call of TRBD1. The CDR3 extends over 16 amino acids. CDR1 is SGDLS, CDR2 YYNGEE, per germline. The CDR3 here is CASSPPPGTANTEAFF.

The chain combines TRBV5-1 with TRBJ2-3; the D gene TCRdb calls, TRBD1, cannot be checked with no DNA. The CDR3 consists of 14 residues. CDR1 SGHRS and CDR2 YFSETQ come from the germline V gene. This CDR3 reads CASSSTGGTDTQYF.

The V call is TRBV30, the J call TRBJ2-3. From germline, CDR1 is GTSNPN and CDR2 SVGIG (reference sequence). The CDR3 is 13 amino acids. The CDR3: CARGQSSTDTQYF.

The chain combines TRBV7-9 with TRBJ2-7; checking the TCRdb D call of TRBD1 is not possible without DNA. This CDR3 has 15 residues. CDR1 SEHNR and CDR2 FQNEAQ come from the germline V gene (reference sequence). The CDR3 here is CASSSYRGRRDEQYF.

The gene calls are TRBV5-1 and TRBJ2-6; checking the TCRdb D call of TRBD2 is not possible without DNA. Germline V lookup: CDR1 SGHRS, CDR2 YFSETQ. The CDR3 runs 18 residues. The CDR3 region is CASRSLAGDNSGANVLTF.

The chain has TRBV30 and TRBJ1-1; TCRdb's D call of TRBD1 is untestable without DNA. The germline V gene encodes CDR1 GTSNPN and CDR2 SVGIG (reference sequence). The CDR3 runs to 13 residues. This CDR3 is CAWSKIQGTEAFF.

The chain combines TRBV5-1 with TRBJ2-7; TCRdb lists TRBD1, though no DNA is available to test this call. Germline V CDR1 and CDR2: SGHRS, YFSETQ. This CDR3 comprises 11 residues. The CDR3 spells CASSRDVEQYF.

This chain links TRBV3-1 with TRBJ2-1. Germline V gene sequence: CDR1 LGHDT, CDR2 YNNKEL (reference sequence). This CDR3 has 14 residues. The CDR3 spells CASSHMGSYNEQFF.

CDR3 amino acids: CASSYLDRGRWDEQFF. The chain couples TRBV6-2 or TRBV6-3 to TRBJ2-1; no DNA is available, so the TRBD1 call from TCRdb remains unchecked. The CDR3 spans 16 residues. CDR1 and CDR2 (germline): MNHEY, SVGEGT.

The chain employs TRBV24-1 and TRBJ2-2; TCRdb designates TRBD1, a call that cannot be tested without DNA. CDR1 is KGHDR and CDR2 is SFDVKD in the germline V gene. This CDR3 is built from 18 residues. This CDR3 is CAATKAELQGAPTGELFF.

V gene TRBV11-1 combines with J gene TRBJ2-2; checking the TCRdb D call of TRBD1 is not possible without DNA. CDR1 is SGHAT, CDR2 FQDESV, per germline (reference sequence). This CDR3 region has 19 residues. The CDR3 region is CASSSPYPGGRWKTGELFF.

The chain joins TRBV7-2 to TRBJ1-4. CDR3 size: 15 residues. Germline values: CDR1 SGHTA, CDR2 FQGNSA. This CDR3 is CASSLGVGTNEKLFF.

The chain combines TRBV12-3 or TRBV12-4 with TRBJ2-7; lacking DNA, the TRBD1 call made by TCRdb goes unchecked. This CDR3 has 15 amino acids. The CDR3 here is CASSLRQGVSYEQYF.

This sequence joins TRBV4-3 and TRBJ2-7; TCRdb designates TRBD1, a call that cannot be tested without DNA. Germline CDR1 and CDR2: LGHNA and YSLEER. CDR3 length equals 14 residues. CDR3: CASSQGQGNDEQYF.

The chain couples TRBV20-1 to TRBJ1-4; with no DNA, the TCRdb D assignment of TRBD1 cannot be verified. The CDR3 loop spans 16 amino acids. CDR1 is DFQATT and CDR2 is SNEGSKA in the germline V gene (reference sequence). CDR3 region: CSAPTGLGRGNEKLFF.

The CDR3 loop reads CASSMDWTYEQYF. The chain has TRBV5-1 and TRBJ2-7. From germline, CDR1 is SGHRS and CDR2 YFSETQ. The CDR3 consists of 13 residues. Full variable domain (remainder filled in from reference TRBV5-1 and TRBJ2-7): KAGVTQTPRYLIKTRGQQVTLSCSPISGHRSVSWYQQTPGQGLQFLFEYFSETQRNKGNFPGRFSGRQFSNSRSEMNVSTLELGDSALYLCASSMDWTYEQYFGPGTRLTVT.

V and J are TRBV5-1 and TRBJ2-2; TCRdb lists TRBD1, though no DNA is available to test this call. CDR3 length: 15 amino acids. From germline, CDR1 is SGHRS and CDR2 YFSETQ. Here the CDR3 reads CASSGDRRLTGELFF. Filled out from reference TRBV5-1 and TRBJ2-2, the complete variable domain reads KAGVTQTPRYLIKTRGQQVTLSCSPISGHRSVSWYQQTPGQGLQFLFEYFSETQRNKGNFPGRFSGRQFSNSRSEMNVSTLELGDSALYLCASSGDRRLTGELFFGEGSRLTVL.

The V call is TRBV19, the J call TRBJ1-2. The CDR3 is made up of 12 amino acids. Germline values: CDR1 LNHDA, CDR2 SQIVND (reference sequence). The chain's CDR3 is CASTNFNYGYTF.

This chain connects TRBV24-1 to TRBJ2-7. This CDR3 contains 14 residues. CDR1 and CDR2 from the germline V gene are KGHDR and SFDVKD. Here the CDR3 reads CATRNTPEPYEQYF.

The V gene is TRBV20-1, the J gene TRBJ2-5; TCRdb reports TRBD2, a call that lacks DNA to check it against. Germline CDR1 and CDR2: DFQATT and SNEGSKA (reference sequence). This CDR3 contains 15 residues. The CDR3 is CSARSGTSGGETQYF.

The CDR3 loop is CASSYGTSYYEQYF. V usage is TRBV12-3 or TRBV12-4 and J usage is TRBJ2-7; TCRdb's D call, TRBD2, is unchecked because there is no DNA. The CDR3 runs 14 residues.

CDR3 residues: CSAYRDSNQPQHF. V usage is TRBV20-1 and J usage is TRBJ1-5; TCRdb's assignment of TRBD1 cannot be checked, as there is no DNA. Germline values: CDR1 DFQATT, CDR2 SNEGSKA (reference sequence). This CDR3 has 13 residues.

The chain carries TRBV9 and TRBJ2-7; TCRdb picks TRBD1, but there is no DNA to check that call. The CDR3 extends over 14 amino acids. Germline CDR1 SGDLS, CDR2 YYNGEE. CDR3 loop: CASSPGQGADEQYF.

This sequence joins TRBV9 and TRBJ1-2; the TCRdb call, TRBD1, lacks DNA for checking. The CDR3 is 13 residues long. Per the germline V gene, CDR1 is SGDLS and CDR2 is YYNGEE. Here the CDR3 reads CASSVQGAYGYTF.

This chain connects TRBV6-5 to TRBJ2-1. The CDR3 runs 11 residues. Germline V gene sequence: CDR1 MNHEY, CDR2 SVGAGI. This CDR3 reads CASTHRGEQFF.

The V call is TRBV4-3, the J call TRBJ2-5. The germline V gene encodes CDR1 LGHNA and CDR2 YSLEER. The length of the CDR3 is 16 residues. The CDR3 spells CASSQEGEGRGETQYF.

V and J are TRBV7-2 and TRBJ1-6. This CDR3 comprises 14 residues. The germline gives CDR1 SGHTA, CDR2 FQGNSA. This CDR3 reads CASSKQGNNSPLHF.

The rearrangement uses TRBV11-1 and TRBJ2-2; the D gene TCRdb calls, TRBD1, cannot be checked with no DNA. CDR3 size: 14 residues. Germline CDR1 and CDR2: SGHAT and FQDESV (reference sequence). This chain's CDR3 is CASSLDSYTGELFF.